The 26 T cell receptor beta chains given below trace back to one sample, sequenced in a study of T cell clones after liver transplantation. TCRdb keeps only in-frame clones here, not all; method: immunoSEQ multiplex PCR. The repertoire holds over 90,000 clones, with 80% to 90% as singletons. Sequences were derived from CD4+ T cells from blood, sampled around 44 months after liver transplant. The receptors derive from a human patient who received a liver transplant. Some T cells may be provided by the graft donor.

The rearrangement uses TRBV29-1 and TRBJ2-5; D may be TRBD1 (6 bases). This CDR3 spans 15 amino acids. Germline V CDR1 and CDR2: SQVTM, ANQGSEA. V lost 1 base and J lost 1, with 13 bases in between. As DNA, the CDR3 is TGCAGCGTTGAAGGGGTGGACAGCTTCCAAGAGACCCAGTACTTC. Its protein product is CSVEGVDSFQETQYF.

The chain has TRBV6-6 and TRBJ1-1; 7 nucleotides match TRBD1. The CDR3 is 14 amino acids. The germline gives CDR1 MNHNY, CDR2 SVGAGI (reference sequence). V lost 6 bases to trimming and J lost 1 base; unmatched junction nucleotides: 5. CDR3 in amino acids: CASRPGGQNTEAFF. For the CDR3, the DNA is TGTGCCAGCAGACCAGGGGGTCAGAACACTGAAGCTTTCTTT.

This sequence joins TRBV19 and TRBJ1-2, with TRBD1 identical over 10 bases. Germline CDR1 LNHDA, CDR2 SQIVND (reference sequence). The CDR3 loop spans 14 amino acids. V was clipped by 6 bases and J by 1 base; unmatched bases: 2. CDR3 amino acids: CASRGTGDNYGYTF. CDR3 coding DNA: TGTGCCAGTAGGGGGACAGGGGATAACTATGGCTACACCTTC.

The chain has TRBV28 and TRBJ1-2; D perhaps matches TRBD1 (5 bases). There are 15 residues in the CDR3. The germline V and J ends were trimmed by 7 bases and 7 bases, with 22 bases remaining between them. Germline V gene sequence: CDR1 MDHEN, CDR2 SYDVKM. CDR3 sequence: CASTSGASQVGGYTF. For the CDR3, the DNA is TGTGCCAGCACCTCCGGGGCTTCACAGGTCGGTGGCTACACCTTC.

The chain has TRBV27 and TRBJ1-5; weak D call: TRBD1 (6 bases). The CDR3 runs to 14 residues. In germline, CDR1 is MNHEY, CDR2 SMNVEV (reference sequence). V was shortened by 6 bases and J by 5 bases, with 14 bases between the two germline ends. The CDR3 DNA sequence: TGTGCCAGCAGCCCTAGGACAGCTGATCAGCCCCAGCATTTT. Protein product: CASSPRTADQPQHF.

The table lists this clone with a count of one. The CDR3 bases are TGCGCCAGCAGCCAAACAGGGGGCGCAAACTATGGCTACACCTTC. Translation gives CASSQTGGANYGYTF. This chain connects TRBV4-1 to TRBJ1-2, with 9 bases that match TRBD1. The CDR3 loop spans 15 amino acids. J was trimmed by 2 bases and V by 2 bases; bases with no gene match: 3. Germline assignment: CDR1 MGHRA and CDR2 YSYEKL.

The chain combines TRBV7-9 with TRBJ2-5, with D unresolved. Trimming took 1 base from V and 0 from J, leaving 9 bases between them. Germline V lookup: CDR1 SEHNR, CDR2 FQNEAQ (reference sequence). This CDR3 is built from 15 residues. The DNA for the CDR3 is TGTGCCAGCAGCTTAGGAACTCCTTACCAAGAGACCCAGTACTTC. It translates to CASSLGTPYQETQYF.

V is TRBV2 and J is TRBJ1-4; 7 bases map to TRBD1. Germline CDR1 and CDR2: SNHLY and FYNNEI. The CDR3 is 12 residues long. The V and J ends lost 1 base and 12 bases, in that order; junction bases with no gene match: 2. The CDR3, as DNA: TGTGCCAGCAGTGAAGGGACAGGAGAACTGTTTTTT. Translating gives CASSEGTGELFF. The entire variable domain, with the rest obtained from reference TRBV2 and TRBJ1-4, is as follows: EPEVTQTPSHQVTQMGQEVILRCVPISNHLYFYWYRQILGQKVEFLVSFYNNEISEKSEIFDDQFSVERPDGSNFTLKIRSTKLEDSAMYFCASSEGTGELFFGSGTQLSVL.

This chain connects TRBV5-5 to TRBJ1-2; D ambiguous. This CDR3 is 13 amino acids long. The V gene lost 2 bases and the J gene lost 2 bases, with 7 bases spanning the gap. Per germline, CDR1 SGHKS and CDR2 YYEKEE (reference sequence). The CDR3 DNA reads TGTGCCAGCAGCTTACAGCTAAACTATGGCTACACCTTC. Its translation is CASSLQLNYGYTF.

The count of this clone is one. J is TRBJ2-7 and V is TRBV5-1; D is tentatively TRBD1 or TRBD2 (5 bases each). V lost 1 base, J lost 0 bases, and 23 bases lay in between. Germline CDR1 SGHRS, CDR2 YFSETQ. The CDR3 runs 19 residues. CDR3 loop: CASSLSGTPGLLSSYEQYF. CDR3 in DNA: TGCGCCAGCAGCTTGAGTGGGACCCCAGGCCTCCTCTCCTCCTACGAGCAGTACTTC.

This rearrangement joins TRBV11-2 to TRBJ2-5; D is unresolved. The CDR3 loop spans 14 amino acids. Trimming took 2 bases from V and 4 from J, leaving 11 bases between them. The germline CDR1 and CDR2 sequences are SGHAT and FQNNGV. CDR3 amino acids: CASSLFRAGETQYF. The DNA for the CDR3 is TGTGCCAGCAGCTTATTTAGGGCTGGAGAGACCCAGTACTTC.

The chain uses TRBV29-1 and TRBJ1-3; D is perhaps TRBD1 (5 bases). Germline CDR1 SQVTM, CDR2 ANQGSEA. CDR3 size: 14 residues. Trimming took off 5 bases at V and 0 bases at J, with 11 bases between the two ends. CDR3 residues: CSVKEGYSGNTIYF. DNA for the CDR3: TGCAGCGTTAAGGAGGGGTACTCTGGAAACACCATATATTTT.

The gene calls are TRBV5-1 and TRBJ2-7, with D perhaps TRBD2 (6 bases). CDR1 and CDR2 (germline): SGHRS, YFSETQ. The CDR3 extends over 16 amino acids. Deletions cut 4 bases from V and 2 bases from J, with 19 bases between. The CDR3 is CASSREDVGNAYEQYF. The CDR3 DNA is TGCGCCAGCAGCAGGGAGGACGTAGGGAACGCCTACGAGCAGTACTTC.

This clone was observed a few times. This rearrangement joins TRBV29-1 to TRBJ2-7; tentatively, D is TRBD1 (6 bases). The CDR3 consists of 12 residues. Germline V gene data show CDR1 as SQVTM and CDR2 as ANQGSEA. The V end was cut by 5 bases, the J end by 5 bases, with 13 bases between. The CDR3: CSVKQGVDEQYF. For the CDR3, the DNA is TGCAGCGTTAAACAGGGAGTAGACGAGCAGTACTTC.

The CDR3 DNA reads TGTGCCAGCAGCCAAGATGGAAGCAGGGATGGCTACACCTTC. Translating gives CASSQDGSRDGYTF. This chain joins TRBV4-2 and TRBJ1-2; weak D call: TRBD1 (5 bases). This CDR3 is 14 amino acids long. Germline CDR1 LGHNA, CDR2 YNFKEQ. Trimming removed 0 bases from V and 6 bases from J, with 11 bases in between.

This clone appeared a few times. This rearrangement joins TRBV6-1 to TRBJ1-2, with TRBD1 matching 7 bases. Germline V lookup: CDR1 MNHNS, CDR2 SASEGT. This CDR3 has 15 residues. The V and J ends lost 2 bases and 2 bases, in that order; junction bases with no gene match: 5. CDR3 in amino acids: CASSEWDSHNYGYTF. The CDR3 DNA reads TGTGCCAGCAGTGAATGGGACAGCCACAACTATGGCTACACCTTC.

The chain employs TRBV27 and TRBJ2-5, with 7 bases aligning to TRBD1. Germline V gives CDR1 MNHEY, CDR2 SMNVEV (reference sequence). The V and J ends lost 5 bases and 6 bases, in that order; junction bases with no gene match: 12. The CDR3 spans 15 residues. CDR3 region: CASSPGQRISQTQYF. CDR3 sequence (DNA): TGTGCCAGCAGTCCGGGACAGAGGATTTCCCAGACCCAGTACTTC.

The chain couples TRBV7-2 to TRBJ1-5; TRBD1 might be the D (6 bases). V was clipped by 5 bases and J by 2 bases, with 13 bases between them. The CDR3 runs to 15 residues. From germline, CDR1 is SGHTA and CDR2 FQGNSA. CDR3 nucleotide sequence: TGTGCCAGCAGCGGCAGGGGTACGGGCAATCAGCCCCAGCATTTT. Translating it yields CASSGRGTGNQPQHF.

The genes are TRBV28 and TRBJ1-2, with a tentative D call TRBD1 (5 bases). Per the germline V gene, CDR1 is MDHEN and CDR2 is SYDVKM. The CDR3 runs to 13 residues. V dropped 3 bases and J dropped 5 bases, with 10 bases sitting between them. The CDR3 spells CASSFGTAYGYTF. DNA of the CDR3: TGTGCCAGCAGTTTCGGGACGGCATATGGCTACACCTTC.

The chain recombines TRBV5-6 with TRBJ2-3; D is ambiguous. There are 15 residues in the CDR3. V was trimmed by 5 bases and J by 0 bases, leaving 13 bases between them. Germline CDR1 and CDR2: SGHDT and YYEEEE. CDR3 bases: TGTGCCAGCAGTCGTGGAGAGATTAGCACAGATACGCAGTATTTT. This encodes CASSRGEISTDTQYF.

The gene calls are TRBV29-1 and TRBJ2-3, with 8 bases aligning to TRBD2. With V trimmed by 4 bases and J by 7 bases, 13 bases remained unmatched. Germline CDR1 and CDR2: SQVTM and ANQGSEA. This CDR3 is built from 15 residues. The CDR3 region is CSVGGSGVTLNTQYF. CDR3 nucleotides: TGCAGCGTTGGAGGTAGCGGGGTCACTTTAAATACGCAGTATTTT.

The chain is built from TRBV7-6 and TRBJ2-1; TRBD2 aligns across 11 bases. The J segment lost 9 bases and the V segment lost 1 base, leaving 8 bases of the junction unmatched. The CDR3 runs 16 residues. Per germline, CDR1 SGHVS and CDR2 FNYEAQ. CDR3 nucleotide sequence: TGTGCCAGCAGCTTAGGGCTAGCGGGGGGCTCAGGTGAGCAGTTCTTC. As protein: CASSLGLAGGSGEQFF.

This clone was seen just once. J is TRBJ1-1 and V is TRBV5-1; D gene ambiguous. Trimming removed 4 bases at V and 8 bases at J, with 15 bases between. CDR3 length: 13 residues. Germline V gene lookup returns CDR1 SGHRS and CDR2 YFSETQ. CDR3 region: CASSQTGKGEAFF. The DNA for the CDR3 is TGCGCCAGCAGCCAGACGGGGAAAGGGGAAGCTTTCTTT.

This clone was found many times. This chain joins TRBV7-3 and TRBJ2-3, with 8 nucleotides matching TRBD2. Germline-derived CDR1 and CDR2 are SGHTA and FQGTGA. The CDR3 runs to 16 residues. The junction had 10 bases not matched to a gene; V was cut back by 4 bases and J by 4 bases. CDR3 coding DNA: TGTGCCAGCAGCTCCGGGGGAGCGGGGGAGGCAGATACGCAGTATTTT. Translated, it gives CASSSGGAGEADTQYF. The variable domain in full, completed from reference TRBV7-3 and TRBJ2-3, reads GAGVSQTPSNKVTEKGKYVELRCDPISGHTALYWYRQSLGQGPEFLIYFQGTGAADDSGLPNDRFFAVRPEGSVSTLKIQRTERGDSAVYLCASSSGGAGEADTQYFGPGTRLTVL.

This chain uses TRBV7-6 with TRBJ2-5; D is undetermined. The CDR3 contains 14 residues. Trimming took 5 bases from V and 1 from J, leaving 11 bases between them. Germline values: CDR1 SGHVS, CDR2 FNYEAQ. This CDR3 reads CASSNGYPQETQYF. CDR3 bases: TGTGCCAGCAGCAATGGGTACCCCCAAGAGACCCAGTACTTC.

The chain has TRBV19 and TRBJ2-2, with 8 bases that match TRBD2. The J segment lost 6 bases and the V segment lost 7 bases, leaving 7 bases of the junction unmatched. Germline CDR1 reads LNHDA; CDR2 reads SQIVND (reference sequence). This CDR3 contains 14 residues. The CDR3 bases are TGTGCCAGTACAGACGGGAGGGCCCCCGGGGAGCTGTTTTTT. Amino acid sequence: CASTDGRAPGELFF.